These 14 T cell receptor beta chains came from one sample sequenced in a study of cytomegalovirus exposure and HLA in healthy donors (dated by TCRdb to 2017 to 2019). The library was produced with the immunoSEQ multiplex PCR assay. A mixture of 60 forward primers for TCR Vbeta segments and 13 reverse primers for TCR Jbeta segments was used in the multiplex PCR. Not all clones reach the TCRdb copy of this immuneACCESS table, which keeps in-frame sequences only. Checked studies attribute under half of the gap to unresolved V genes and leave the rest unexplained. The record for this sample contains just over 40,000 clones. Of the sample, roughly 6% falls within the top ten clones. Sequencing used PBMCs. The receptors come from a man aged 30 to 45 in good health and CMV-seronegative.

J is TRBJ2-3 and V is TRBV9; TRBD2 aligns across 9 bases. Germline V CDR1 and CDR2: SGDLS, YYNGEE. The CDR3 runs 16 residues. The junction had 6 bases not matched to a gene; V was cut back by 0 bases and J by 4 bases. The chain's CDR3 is CASSVVSGGLADTQYF. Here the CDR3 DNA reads TGTGCCAGCAGCGTAGTCAGCGGGGGGTTGGCAGATACGCAGTATTTT.

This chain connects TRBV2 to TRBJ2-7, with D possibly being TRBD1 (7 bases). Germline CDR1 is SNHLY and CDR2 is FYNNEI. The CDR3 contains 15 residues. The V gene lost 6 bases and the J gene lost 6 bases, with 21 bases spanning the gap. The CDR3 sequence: CASSGGTAAQREQYF. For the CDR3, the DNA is TGTGCCAGCAGCGGAGGGACAGCAGCCCAGCGCGAGCAGTACTTC.

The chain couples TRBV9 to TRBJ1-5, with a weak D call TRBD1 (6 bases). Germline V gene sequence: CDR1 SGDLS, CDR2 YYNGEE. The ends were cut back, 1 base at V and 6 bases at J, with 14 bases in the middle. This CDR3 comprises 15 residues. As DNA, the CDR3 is TGTGCCAGCAGCGTAACTTGGGGAGGGGGTCAGCCCCAGCATTTT. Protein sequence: CASSVTWGGGQPQHF.

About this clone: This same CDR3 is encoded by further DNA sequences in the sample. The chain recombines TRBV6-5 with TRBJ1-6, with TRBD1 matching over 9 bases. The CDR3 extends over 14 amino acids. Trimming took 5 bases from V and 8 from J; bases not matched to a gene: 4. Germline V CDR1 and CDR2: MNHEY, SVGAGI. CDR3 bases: TGTGCCAGCAGTACCGGGACAGGGTATTCACCCCTCCACTTT. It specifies CASSTGTGYSPLHF.

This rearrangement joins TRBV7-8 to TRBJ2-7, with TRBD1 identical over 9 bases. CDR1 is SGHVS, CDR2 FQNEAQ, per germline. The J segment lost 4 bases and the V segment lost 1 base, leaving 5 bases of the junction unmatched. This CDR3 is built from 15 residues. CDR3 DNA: TGTGCCAGCAGCTTAGGGACAGGGGAGGTTTACGAGCAGTACTTC. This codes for CASSLGTGEVYEQYF.

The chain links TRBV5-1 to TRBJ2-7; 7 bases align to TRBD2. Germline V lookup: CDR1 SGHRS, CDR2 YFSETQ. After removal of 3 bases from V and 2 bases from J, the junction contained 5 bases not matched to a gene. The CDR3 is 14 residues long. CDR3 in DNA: TGCGCCAGCAGCTGGGGGGGAGGGACCTACGAGCAGTACTTC. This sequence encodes CASSWGGGTYEQYF. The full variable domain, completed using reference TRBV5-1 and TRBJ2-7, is KAGVTQTPRYLIKTRGQQVTLSCSPISGHRSVSWYQQTPGQGLQFLFEYFSETQRNKGNFPGRFSGRQFSNSRSEMNVSTLELGDSALYLCASSWGGGTYEQYFGPGTRLTVT.

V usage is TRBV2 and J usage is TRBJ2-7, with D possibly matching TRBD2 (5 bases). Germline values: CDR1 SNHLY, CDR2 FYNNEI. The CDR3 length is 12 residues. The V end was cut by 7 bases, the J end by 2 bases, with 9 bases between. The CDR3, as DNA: TGTGCCAGCATGGAGGTCGCCTACGAGCAGTACTTC. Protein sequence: CASMEVAYEQYF.

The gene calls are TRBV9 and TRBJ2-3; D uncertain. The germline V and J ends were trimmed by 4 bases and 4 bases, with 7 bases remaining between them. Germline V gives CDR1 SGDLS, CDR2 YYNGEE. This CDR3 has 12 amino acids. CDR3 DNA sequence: TGTGCCAGCAGCCTCGCAGCAGATACGCAGTATTTT. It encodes CASSLAADTQYF.

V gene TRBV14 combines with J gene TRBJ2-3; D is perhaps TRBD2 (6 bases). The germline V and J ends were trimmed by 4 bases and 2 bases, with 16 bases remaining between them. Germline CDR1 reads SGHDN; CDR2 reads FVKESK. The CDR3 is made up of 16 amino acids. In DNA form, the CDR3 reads TGTGCCAGCAGCCTTAACGGAGGGGCGGTCACAGATACGCAGTATTTT. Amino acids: CASSLNGGAVTDTQYF.

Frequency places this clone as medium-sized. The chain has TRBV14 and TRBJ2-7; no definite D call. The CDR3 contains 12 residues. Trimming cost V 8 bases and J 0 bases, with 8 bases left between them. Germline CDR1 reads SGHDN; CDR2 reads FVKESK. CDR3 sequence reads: CASGETSYEQYF. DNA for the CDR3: TGTGCCAGCGGAGAGACCTCCTACGAGCAGTACTTC. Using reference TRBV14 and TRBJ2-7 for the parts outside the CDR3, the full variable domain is EAGVTQFPSHSVIEKGQTVTLRCDPISGHDNLYWYRRVMGKEIKFLLHFVKESKQDESGMPNNRFLAERTGGTYSTLKVQPAELEDSGVYFCASGETSYEQYFGPGTRLTVT.

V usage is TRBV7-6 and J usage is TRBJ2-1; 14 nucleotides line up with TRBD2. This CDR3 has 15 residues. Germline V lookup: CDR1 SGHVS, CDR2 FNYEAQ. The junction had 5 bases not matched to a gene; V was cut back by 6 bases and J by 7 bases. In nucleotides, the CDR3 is TGTGCCAGCAGGACTAGCGGGGGGGCTGGGAATGAGCAGTTCTTC. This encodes CASRTSGGAGNEQFF. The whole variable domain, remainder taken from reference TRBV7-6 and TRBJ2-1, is GAGVSQSPRYKVTKRGQDVALRCDPISGHVSLYWYRQALGQGPEFLTYFNYEAQQDKSGLPNDRFSAERPEGSISTLTIQRTEQRDSAMYRCASRTSGGAGNEQFFGPGTRLTVL.

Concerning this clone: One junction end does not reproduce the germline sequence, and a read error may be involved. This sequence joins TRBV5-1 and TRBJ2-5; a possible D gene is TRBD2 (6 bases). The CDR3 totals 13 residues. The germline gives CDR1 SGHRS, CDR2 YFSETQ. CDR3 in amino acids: CVSSGLDGETQYF. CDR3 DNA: TGCGTCAGCAGCGGGCTCGATGGGGAGACCCAGTACTTC.

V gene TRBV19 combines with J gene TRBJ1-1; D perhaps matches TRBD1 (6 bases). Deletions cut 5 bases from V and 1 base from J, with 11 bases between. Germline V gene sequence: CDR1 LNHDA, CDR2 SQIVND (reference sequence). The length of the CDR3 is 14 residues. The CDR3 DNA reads TGTGCCAGTAGTCCTACACAGGGGAACACTGAAGCTTTCTTT. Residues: CASSPTQGNTEAFF.

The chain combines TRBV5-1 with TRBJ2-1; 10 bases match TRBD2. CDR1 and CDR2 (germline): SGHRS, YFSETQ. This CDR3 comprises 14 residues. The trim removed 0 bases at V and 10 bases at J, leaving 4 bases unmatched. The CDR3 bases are TGCGCCAGCAGCTTGGCTAGCGGGGGCTTCGAGCAGTTCTTC. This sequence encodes CASSLASGGFEQFF.